This record looks at one TCR beta chain sequence and its context. The antigen is unknown. Incorporated into the TCR beta cDNA libraries were unique molecular identifiers, which served to reduce PCR and sequencing biases. Each CDR3 protein gets one entry after TCRdb re-called the PCR reads with MiXCR. The sample carries roughly 400,000 distinct CDR3 sequences, 30% to 40% recorded once. This sample stems from a study of post-analysis software for immune sequencing data. General study points: Patients carried a handful of TRBV segments more frequently than controls did, and TRBV5-6, TRBV5-1 and TRBV20-1 were among them.

CDR1 is SQVTM, CDR2 ANQGSEA, per germline. The CDR3 is made up of 14 amino acids. The TCR comes from a girl aged 2 to 10 with multiple sclerosis. The sequenced material came from blood. The V gene is TRBV29-1, the J gene TRBJ2-7; 7 nucleotides match TRBD2. The CDR3 region has the DNA TGCAGTGGCCTGGTAGCGGGTGGATCCTACGAGCAGTACTTC. Translating it yields CSGLVAGGSYEQYF.